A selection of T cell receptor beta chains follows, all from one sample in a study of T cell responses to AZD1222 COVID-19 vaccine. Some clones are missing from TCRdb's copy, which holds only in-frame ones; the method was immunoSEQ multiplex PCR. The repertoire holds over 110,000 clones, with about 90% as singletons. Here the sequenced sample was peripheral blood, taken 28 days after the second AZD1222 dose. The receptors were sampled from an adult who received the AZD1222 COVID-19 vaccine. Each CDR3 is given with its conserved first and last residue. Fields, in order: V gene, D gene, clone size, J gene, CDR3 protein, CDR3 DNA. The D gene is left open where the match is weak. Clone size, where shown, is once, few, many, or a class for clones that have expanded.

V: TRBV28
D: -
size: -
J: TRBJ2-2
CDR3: CASSRNTGELFF
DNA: TGTGCCAGCAGCCGTAACACCGGGGAGCTGTTTTTT

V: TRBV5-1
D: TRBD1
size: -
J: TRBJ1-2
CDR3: CASTVAGGYGYTF
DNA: TGCGCCAGCACAGTCGCAGGGGGGTATGGCTACACCTTC

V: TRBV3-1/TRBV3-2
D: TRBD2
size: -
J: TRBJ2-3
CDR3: CASSQDPTSGDTQYF
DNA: TGTGCCAGCAGCCAAGATCCGACTAGCGGAGATACGCAGTATTTT

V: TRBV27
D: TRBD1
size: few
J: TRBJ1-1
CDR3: CASSFLTGARSSEAFF
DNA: TGTGCCAGCAGTTTCCTCACAGGGGCGAGGTCTTCAGAAGCTTTCTTT

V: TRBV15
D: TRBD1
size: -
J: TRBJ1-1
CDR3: CATSKGTDRVGEAFF
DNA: TGTGCCACCAGCAAGGGAACCGACAGGGTGGGTGAAGCTTTCTTT

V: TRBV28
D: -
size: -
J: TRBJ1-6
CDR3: CASSPRVMGSPLHF
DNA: TGTGCCAGCAGCCCCAGGGTAATGGGTTCACCCCTCCACTTT

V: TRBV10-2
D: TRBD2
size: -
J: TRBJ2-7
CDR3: CASRLAGGEQYF
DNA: TGCGCCAGCCGACTAGCGGGAGGCGAGCAGTACTTC

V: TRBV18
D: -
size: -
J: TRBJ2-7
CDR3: CASSPEVAHEQYF
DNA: TGTGCCAGCTCCCCCGAAGTTGCGCACGAGCAGTACTTC

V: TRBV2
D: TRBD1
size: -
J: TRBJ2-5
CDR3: CASSPGTGNQETQYF
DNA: TGTGCCAGCAGTCCCGGGACAGGGAACCAAGAGACCCAGTACTTC

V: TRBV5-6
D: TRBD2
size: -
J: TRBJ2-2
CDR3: CASSFYLLAGGRTGELFF
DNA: TGTGCCAGCAGCTTCTATCTGCTAGCGGGGGGTCGCACCGGGGAGCTGTTTTTT

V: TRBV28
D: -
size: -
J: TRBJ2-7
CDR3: CASSLRGVPSEQYF
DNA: TGTGCCAGCAGTTTAAGGGGGGTGCCCTCCGAGCAGTACTTC

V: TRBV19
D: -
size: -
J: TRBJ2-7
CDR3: CASTPQGDGEQYF
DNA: TGTGCCAGTACCCCACAGGGTGACGGCGAGCAGTACTTC

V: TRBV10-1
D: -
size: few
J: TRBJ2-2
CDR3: CASSESPTGELFF
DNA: TGCGCCAGCAGTGAGAGTCCGACCGGGGAGCTGTTTTTT

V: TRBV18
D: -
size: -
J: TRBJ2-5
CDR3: CASSPDPFGRQTQYF
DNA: TGTGCCAGCTCGCCAGATCCTTTTGGCAGACAGACCCAGTACTTC

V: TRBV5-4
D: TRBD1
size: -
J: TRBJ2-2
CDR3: CASSRGDRAGGELFF
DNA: TGTGCCAGCAGCCGGGGTGACAGGGCGGGCGGGGAGCTGTTTTTT

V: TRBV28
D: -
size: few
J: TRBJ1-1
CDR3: CASSLRGRALVKEAFF
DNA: TGTGCCAGCAGTTTAAGGGGACGCGCCCTAGTTAAGGAAGCTTTCTTT

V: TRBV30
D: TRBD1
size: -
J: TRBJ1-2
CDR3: CAWNDRGRSRGYTF
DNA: TGTGCCTGGAATGACAGGGGGCGATCGCGCGGCTACACCTTC

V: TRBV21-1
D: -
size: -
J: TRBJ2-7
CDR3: CASSKTATRDSAYEQYF
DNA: TGTGCCAGCAGCAAAACCGCAACCCGGGACAGTGCCTACGAGCAGTACTTC

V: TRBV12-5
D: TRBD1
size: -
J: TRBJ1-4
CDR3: CASGNYFFWTGEEKLFF
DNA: TGTGCTAGTGGAAACTACTTTTTTTGGACAGGGGAAGAAAAACTGTTTTTT

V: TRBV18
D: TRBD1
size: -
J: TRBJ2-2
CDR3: CASSPTRTGADTGELFF
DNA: TGTGCCAGCTCACCGACCCGGACAGGGGCGGACACCGGGGAGCTGTTTTTT

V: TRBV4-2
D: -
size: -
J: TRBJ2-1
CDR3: CASSQPLGGNEQFF
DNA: TGTGCCAGCAGCCAACCTTTAGGGGGGAATGAGCAGTTCTTC

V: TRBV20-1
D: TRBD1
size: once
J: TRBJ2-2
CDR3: CSASPGGSGTGELFF
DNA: TGCAGTGCTAGTCCAGGGGGCTCGGGCACCGGGGAGCTGTTTTTT

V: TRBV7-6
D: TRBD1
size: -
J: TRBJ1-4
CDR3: CASSINRGRSEKLFF
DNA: TGTGCCAGCAGCATCAACAGGGGAAGGAGTGAAAAACTGTTTTTT

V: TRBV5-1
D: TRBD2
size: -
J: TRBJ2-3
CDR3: CASRPRTRGGTDTQYF
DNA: TGCGCCAGCAGGCCAAGAACGCGGGGGGGCACAGATACGCAGTATTTT

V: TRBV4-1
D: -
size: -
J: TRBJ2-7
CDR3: CASSQDFPGGSYEQYF
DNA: TGCGCCAGCAGCCAAGATTTCCCAGGAGGCTCCTACGAGCAGTACTTC

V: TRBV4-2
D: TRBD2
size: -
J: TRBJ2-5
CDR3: CASSQDPGGGPYQETQYF
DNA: TGTGCCAGCAGCCAAGATCCGGGCGGGGGGCCCTACCAAGAGACCCAGTACTTC

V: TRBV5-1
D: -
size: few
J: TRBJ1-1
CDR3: CASSFSAGPNTEAFF
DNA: TGCGCCAGCAGCTTTTCGGCAGGCCCGAACACTGAAGCTTTCTTT

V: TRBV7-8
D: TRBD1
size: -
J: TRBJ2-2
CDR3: CASSPAGQGNTGELFF
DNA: TGTGCCAGCAGCCCGGCCGGACAGGGTAACACCGGGGAGCTGTTTTTT

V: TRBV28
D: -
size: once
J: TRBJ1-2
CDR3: CASTPQGSSPNYGYTF
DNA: TGTGCCAGCACCCCTCAAGGATCTTCACCCAACTATGGCTACACCTTC

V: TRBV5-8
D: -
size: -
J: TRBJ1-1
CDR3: CASSLGRAFF
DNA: TGTGCCAGCAGCTTGGGACGCGCTTTCTTT

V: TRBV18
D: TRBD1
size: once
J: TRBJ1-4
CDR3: CASSFRAGGDEKLFF
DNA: TGTGCCAGCTCCTTCAGGGCAGGGGGCGATGAAAAACTGTTTTTT

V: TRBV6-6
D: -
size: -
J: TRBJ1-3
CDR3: CASSPDWSGNTIYF
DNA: TGTGCCAGCAGCCCAGACTGGTCTGGAAACACCATATATTTT

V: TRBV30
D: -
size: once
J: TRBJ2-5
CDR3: CATKVQETQYF
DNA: TGTGCCACGAAGGTCCAAGAGACCCAGTACTTC

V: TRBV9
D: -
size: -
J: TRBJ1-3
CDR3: CASSPLGFRGNTIYF
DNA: TGTGCCAGCAGCCCCCTAGGGTTTAGAGGAAACACCATATATTTT

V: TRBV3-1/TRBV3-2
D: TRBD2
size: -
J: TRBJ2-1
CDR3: CASSLSGGGYNEQFF
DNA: TGTGCCAGCAGCCTAAGCGGGGGGGGCTACAATGAGCAGTTCTTC

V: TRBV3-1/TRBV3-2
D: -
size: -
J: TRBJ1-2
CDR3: CASSQGVGVGYGYTF
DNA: TGTGCCAGCAGCCAAGGGGTAGGGGTAGGGTATGGCTACACCTTC

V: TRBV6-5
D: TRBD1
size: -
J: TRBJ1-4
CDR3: CASRDGQVTNEKLFF
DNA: TGTGCCAGCAGAGATGGACAGGTTACTAATGAAAAACTGTTTTTT

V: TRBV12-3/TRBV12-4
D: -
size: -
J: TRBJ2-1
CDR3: CASSFSSYNEQFF
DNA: TGTGCCAGCAGTTTTTCATCCTACAATGAGCAGTTCTTC

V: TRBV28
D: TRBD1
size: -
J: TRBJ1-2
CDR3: CASSLAPDRGRLRGYTF
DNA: TGTGCCAGCAGTTTGGCCCCTGACAGGGGGCGACTTCGTGGCTACACCTTC